A selection of T cell receptor beta chains follows, all from one sample in a study of cytomegalovirus exposure and HLA in healthy donors. Here immunoSEQ multiplex PCR was the method, and the copy in TCRdb shows in-frame clones only, minus some. Seen here are 100,000 to 120,000 clones, roughly 15% observed once, and the top ten hold approximately 0.8%. Source material: PBMCs. These receptors originate from a female donor in good health and CMV-seronegative. The CDR3 runs from the conserved cysteine through the conserved F or W. D genes are given only for firm matches. Size values are once, few and many counts, or a class for expanded clones, and some rows have none.

few,TRBD1,TRBJ2-7,TRBV7-2,14,TGTGCCAGCAGCGAGGACAGGTTCTCCTACGAGCAGTACTTC,CASSEDRFSYEQYF
few,TRBD1,TRBJ1-4,TRBV9,15,TGTGCCAGCAGCCCAAGACAGGGGACTAATGAAAAACTGTTTTTT,CASSPRQGTNEKLFF
few,NA,TRBJ2-5,TRBV27,12,TGTGCCAGCAGTTTATGCGTAGCGACCCAGTACTTC,CASSLCVATQYF
NA,TRBD1,TRBJ1-1,TRBV14,13,TGTGCCAGCAGCCAAAAGACAGGGTCGATAGCTTTCTTT,CASSQKTGSIAFF
few,NA,TRBJ1-4,TRBV4-1,14,TGCGCCAGCAGCCCGACAGCTGTGGATGAAAAACTGTTTTTT,CASSPTAVDEKLFF
few,NA,TRBJ1-1,TRBV20-1,10,TGCAGTGCCTCAGGCACTGAAGCTTTCTTT,CSASGTEAFF
few,NA,TRBJ2-6,TRBV13,17,TGTGCCAGCAGCTCACACCCATCGGGGTACGGGGCCAACGTCCTGACTTTC,CASSSHPSGYGANVLTF
NA,NA,TRBJ1-2,TRBV30,13,TGTGCCTGGAGTGTACATCAGGGCGCTGGCTACACCTTC,CAWSVHQGAGYTF
few,TRBD2,TRBJ2-7,TRBV6-5,15,TGTGCCAGCAGTTACTCTAGCGGGGCTTACTACGAGCAGTACTTC,CASSYSSGAYYEQYF
few,TRBD1,TRBJ2-7,TRBV7-2,14,TGTGCCAGCAGCCCCAGAGGGGGCAGCTACGAGCAGTACTTC,CASSPRGGSYEQYF
NA,NA,TRBJ2-7,TRBV5-1,14,TGCGCCAGCAGCTTGGACGGTGAACCATTGCAGCAGTACTTC,CASSLDGEPLQQYF
few,NA,TRBJ1-1,TRBV5-6,17,TGTGCCAGCCACCTGATACCGGTGGAGGGAAGGAACACTGAAGCTTTCTTT,CASHLIPVEGRNTEAFF
NA,TRBD1,TRBJ2-7,TRBV18,15,TGTGCCAGCTCCCTGGGACAGCAACTAACCTACGAGCAGTACTTC,CASSLGQQLTYEQYF
few,NA,TRBJ1-5,TRBV7-9,15,TGTGCCAGCAGCTTAGGGGGAGATAGCAATCAGCCCCAGCATTTT,CASSLGGDSNQPQHF